This T cell receptor (beta chain) originates from a study of post-analysis software for immune sequencing data. Unique-molecular-identifier-tagged TCR beta cDNA libraries were used. TCRdb reprocessed the PCR reads via MiXCR and lists one record per CDR3 protein. The sample has 160,000 or so distinct CDR3 sequences, roughly 34% seen once. Germline CDR1 is LGHDT and CDR2 is YNNKEL (reference sequence). The CDR3 spans 13 residues. The V and J ends lost 2 bases and 7 bases respectively, with 11 bases between them. General observations from the study: TRBV segments more frequent in patients than in controls numbered about five and included TRBV5-6, TRBV5-1 and TRBV20-1.

This clonotype showed up just a few times. Antigen specificity is unknown. The J gene is TRBJ1-2, the V gene TRBV3-1; no firm D call. The receptor's source is a girl between 10 and 17 years old with multiple sclerosis. The sequencing here drew on blood, taken after autologous hematopoietic stem cell transplantation. CDR3 coding DNA: TGTGCCAGCAGCCAACAGGCACGGAGTGGCTACACCTTC. It specifies CASSQQARSGYTF.